Listed below are T cell receptor beta chains from one sample, sequenced in a study of T-cell memory formation after mild COVID-19. TCRdb passed the 5' RACE reads through MiXCR, listing each CDR3 protein once. The repertoire consists of 180,000 or so distinct CDR3 sequences, with approximately 10% occurring once and the leading ten covering about 3.5%. The sample taken for sequencing was PBMCs or a T cell subset sorted from them (not recorded which). The source of these receptors is a man between 18 and 29 years old who had mild COVID-19 (a few samples of this study predate the infection). Cell type and time point are not known. CDR3s include the opening cysteine and the closing phenylalanine or tryptophan. The order of the fields is J gene, V gene, D gene, clone size, CDR3 DNA, CDR3 protein. D genes are given only for firm matches. Rows give clone size only sometimes, using once, few, many, or a class for an expanded clone.

j_call: TRBJ2-7
v_call: TRBV12-3/TRBV12-4
d_call: -
clone_size: few
cdr3_nt: TGTGCCAGCAGCCCACAGGGGGCGCGGGGGGCCTACGAGCAGTACTTC
cdr3_aa: CASSPQGARGAYEQYF

j_call: TRBJ2-5
v_call: TRBV20-1
d_call: TRBD2
clone_size: -
cdr3_nt: TGCAGTGCACCGGGACTAGCGGGGGAGACCCAGTACTTC
cdr3_aa: CSAPGLAGETQYF

j_call: TRBJ1-2
v_call: TRBV24-1
d_call: -
clone_size: few
cdr3_nt: TGTGCCACCAGTGATCCCTGGCATGGCTACACCTTC
cdr3_aa: CATSDPWHGYTF

j_call: TRBJ2-3
v_call: TRBV11-2
d_call: TRBD1
clone_size: many
cdr3_nt: TGTGCCAGCAGGACCAGGGGGCTTGTCACAGATACGCAGTATTTT
cdr3_aa: CASRTRGLVTDTQYF

j_call: TRBJ1-6
v_call: TRBV7-2
d_call: TRBD1
clone_size: many
cdr3_nt: TGTGCCAGCAGCCGACGGGACAGAAATTCACCCCTCCACTTT
cdr3_aa: CASSRRDRNSPLHF

j_call: TRBJ1-1
v_call: TRBV18
d_call: -
clone_size: few
cdr3_nt: TGTGCCAGCTCACAAGGGTCTCTGAACACTGAAGCTTTCTTT
cdr3_aa: CASSQGSLNTEAFF

j_call: TRBJ2-3
v_call: TRBV6-5
d_call: -
clone_size: few
cdr3_nt: TGTGCCAGCCGCAGGAGCACAGATACGCAGTATTTT
cdr3_aa: CASRRSTDTQYF

j_call: TRBJ1-5
v_call: TRBV28
d_call: -
clone_size: -
cdr3_nt: TGTGCCTCCGCCGCAGGGGGCAATCAGCCCCAGCATTTT
cdr3_aa: CASAAGGNQPQHF

j_call: TRBJ2-3
v_call: TRBV7-2
d_call: TRBD2
clone_size: many
cdr3_nt: TGTGCCAGCAGCTCAAGTAGCGGGGCGGAGTATTTT
cdr3_aa: CASSSSSGAEYF

j_call: TRBJ2-2
v_call: TRBV3-1
d_call: TRBD2
clone_size: -
cdr3_nt: TGTGCCAGCAGCCAAGAAGCCGGGACTAGCGCCGGGGAGCTGTTTTTT
cdr3_aa: CASSQEAGTSAGELFF

j_call: TRBJ1-2
v_call: TRBV3-1
d_call: -
clone_size: few
cdr3_nt: TGTGCCAGCAGCCCGAACCTTGGCGGCTACACCTTC
cdr3_aa: CASSPNLGGYTF

j_call: TRBJ2-4
v_call: TRBV5-1
d_call: TRBD1
clone_size: few
cdr3_nt: TGCGCCAGCAGCTCGACAGGGATAGCCAAAAACATTCAGTACTTC
cdr3_aa: CASSSTGIAKNIQYF

j_call: TRBJ1-2
v_call: TRBV4-1
d_call: -
clone_size: few
cdr3_nt: TGCGCCAGCAGCCAAGAACCCCCCCGGACAAATTCCTTCTATGGCTACACCTTC
cdr3_aa: CASSQEPPRTNSFYGYTF

j_call: TRBJ1-5
v_call: TRBV20-1
d_call: TRBD1
clone_size: few
cdr3_nt: TGCAGTGCTAAATTAGGGGGCCCGAATCAGCCCCAGCATTTT
cdr3_aa: CSAKLGGPNQPQHF

j_call: TRBJ1-6
v_call: TRBV7-3
d_call: TRBD1
clone_size: many
cdr3_nt: TGTGCCAGCACCCAAGGGACAGATAATTCACCCCTCCACTTT
cdr3_aa: CASTQGTDNSPLHF

j_call: TRBJ2-3
v_call: TRBV24-1
d_call: -
clone_size: -
cdr3_nt: TGTGCCACCAGTTTCAGCGCGGAGGCAGATACGCAGTATTTT
cdr3_aa: CATSFSAEADTQYF

j_call: TRBJ1-1
v_call: TRBV7-6
d_call: -
clone_size: -
cdr3_nt: TGTGCCAGCAGCTTAAGTATGAGGGGAGGTGAAGCTTTCTTT
cdr3_aa: CASSLSMRGGEAFF

j_call: TRBJ2-5
v_call: TRBV7-9
d_call: -
clone_size: -
cdr3_nt: TGTGCCAGCAGTCATAGCCTGGGCATCGAGACCCAGTACTTC
cdr3_aa: CASSHSLGIETQYF

j_call: TRBJ2-3
v_call: TRBV12-3/TRBV12-4
d_call: -
clone_size: many
cdr3_nt: TGTGCCAGCAGACAGGGTTGGACAGATACGCAGTATTTT
cdr3_aa: CASRQGWTDTQYF

j_call: TRBJ1-2
v_call: TRBV5-6
d_call: -
clone_size: few
cdr3_nt: TGTGCCAGCAGTAGGGGACGTAAGCAATCTAACTATGGCTACACCTTC
cdr3_aa: CASSRGRKQSNYGYTF

j_call: TRBJ1-1
v_call: TRBV7-3
d_call: TRBD1
clone_size: -
cdr3_nt: TGTGCCAGCAGCACCCGGGACAGGGGTCTTCCTTTCTTT
cdr3_aa: CASSTRDRGLPFF

j_call: TRBJ1-1
v_call: TRBV5-1
d_call: TRBD1
clone_size: many
cdr3_nt: TGCGCCAGCAGCTTGTTTGGACAGGAGAACACTGAAGCTTTCTTT
cdr3_aa: CASSLFGQENTEAFF

j_call: TRBJ1-5
v_call: TRBV5-8
d_call: TRBD1
clone_size: -
cdr3_nt: TGTGCCAGCAGACTAACAGGGGGCCAAGCCCAGCATTTT
cdr3_aa: CASRLTGGQAQHF

j_call: TRBJ2-3
v_call: TRBV5-1
d_call: TRBD2
clone_size: -
cdr3_nt: TGCGCCAGCAGCTCCAGGACTAGCGATACGCAGTATTTT
cdr3_aa: CASSSRTSDTQYF

j_call: TRBJ2-1
v_call: TRBV6-1
d_call: TRBD2
clone_size: few
cdr3_nt: TGTGCCAGCAGTGAACTAGCGGGGGGAAATGAGCAGTTCTTC
cdr3_aa: CASSELAGGNEQFF

j_call: TRBJ1-5
v_call: TRBV4-3
d_call: TRBD1
clone_size: many
cdr3_nt: TGCGCCAGCAGCCAGACTGACAGGGACCAGCCCCAGCATTTT
cdr3_aa: CASSQTDRDQPQHF

j_call: TRBJ2-2
v_call: TRBV13
d_call: -
clone_size: many
cdr3_nt: TGTGCCAGCAGCCTCCCTGGGGGGGAGCTGTTTTTT
cdr3_aa: CASSLPGGELFF

j_call: TRBJ2-7
v_call: TRBV6-5
d_call: -
clone_size: many
cdr3_nt: TGTGCCAGCAGTTATGTACAGGGAGGCGAGCAGTACTTC
cdr3_aa: CASSYVQGGEQYF

j_call: TRBJ2-2
v_call: TRBV5-4
d_call: -
clone_size: few
cdr3_nt: TGTGCCAGCAGCTTGACAGGGCAAACCGGGGAGCTGTTTTTT
cdr3_aa: CASSLTGQTGELFF

j_call: TRBJ1-5
v_call: TRBV12-3/TRBV12-4
d_call: -
clone_size: few
cdr3_nt: TGTGCCAGCAGACCGGGGAATAGCAATCAGCCCCAGCATTTT
cdr3_aa: CASRPGNSNQPQHF

j_call: TRBJ2-1
v_call: TRBV7-2
d_call: TRBD2
clone_size: many
cdr3_nt: TGTGCCAGCAGCTTAGTCGGGCTAGCGGGGGGCAATGAGCAGTTCTTC
cdr3_aa: CASSLVGLAGGNEQFF

j_call: TRBJ2-7
v_call: TRBV2
d_call: -
clone_size: -
cdr3_nt: TGTGCCAGCAGTGAGGGCCATTCTACCTACGAGCAGTACTTC
cdr3_aa: CASSEGHSTYEQYF

j_call: TRBJ2-1
v_call: TRBV21-1
d_call: -
clone_size: few
cdr3_nt: TGTGCCAGCAGCAAAGGCGAAAAGCAGTTCTTC
cdr3_aa: CASSKGEKQFF

j_call: TRBJ1-1
v_call: TRBV3-1
d_call: -
clone_size: -
cdr3_nt: TGTGCCAGCAGCCTAAGGGACGGGAACACTGAAGCTTTCTTT
cdr3_aa: CASSLRDGNTEAFF

j_call: TRBJ2-7
v_call: TRBV7-9
d_call: -
clone_size: few
cdr3_nt: TGTGCCAGCAGTCAAATCGAAAGGGACTCCTACGAGCAGTACTTC
cdr3_aa: CASSQIERDSYEQYF

j_call: TRBJ2-3
v_call: TRBV20-1
d_call: -
clone_size: -
cdr3_nt: TGCAGTGCTAGATATTTCCTAGCTGCAGATACGCAGTATTTT
cdr3_aa: CSARYFLAADTQYF

j_call: TRBJ2-1
v_call: TRBV27
d_call: -
clone_size: -
cdr3_nt: TGTGCCAGCAAGACCCGGGACTTCGGCTACTATGAGCAGTTCTTC
cdr3_aa: CASKTRDFGYYEQFF

j_call: TRBJ1-1
v_call: TRBV28
d_call: TRBD1
clone_size: -
cdr3_nt: TGTGCCAGCAGTTTAAGGCAGGGGGCGAGTGAAGCTTTCTTT
cdr3_aa: CASSLRQGASEAFF

j_call: TRBJ2-3
v_call: TRBV6-5
d_call: -
clone_size: few
cdr3_nt: TGTGCCAGCAGTTACTCGAGCGTGGGCCACCCAGATACGCAGTATTTT
cdr3_aa: CASSYSSVGHPDTQYF

j_call: TRBJ2-7
v_call: TRBV28
d_call: TRBD2
clone_size: -
cdr3_nt: TGTGCCAGCAGTTACCCGGGACTAGCGGGGTACGAGCAGTACTTC
cdr3_aa: CASSYPGLAGYEQYF

j_call: TRBJ2-3
v_call: TRBV2
d_call: -
clone_size: -
cdr3_nt: TGTGCCAGCAAAAGGGAGTCAGATACGCAGTATTTT
cdr3_aa: CASKRESDTQYF

j_call: TRBJ1-6
v_call: TRBV6-5
d_call: -
clone_size: -
cdr3_nt: TGTGCCAGCAGTACACCGGGGCCCCTCCACTTT
cdr3_aa: CASSTPGPLHF

j_call: TRBJ1-1
v_call: TRBV4-1
d_call: TRBD1
clone_size: few
cdr3_nt: TGCGCCAGCAGCCGAGTCCGACAGGGGAACACTGAAGCTTTCTTT
cdr3_aa: CASSRVRQGNTEAFF

j_call: TRBJ2-5
v_call: TRBV4-2
d_call: TRBD1
clone_size: few
cdr3_nt: TGTGCCAGCAGCCAAGATCAGGGGGAACAAGAGACCCAGTACTTC
cdr3_aa: CASSQDQGEQETQYF

j_call: TRBJ2-3
v_call: TRBV5-1
d_call: TRBD2
clone_size: few
cdr3_nt: TGCGCCAGCAGCTTGGGACTAGCATCCGATACGCAGTATTTT
cdr3_aa: CASSLGLASDTQYF

j_call: TRBJ2-3
v_call: TRBV6-5
d_call: -
clone_size: few
cdr3_nt: TGTGCCAGCAGTCCTCCGGGGGCCAGGGGAGATACGCAGTATTTT
cdr3_aa: CASSPPGARGDTQYF

j_call: TRBJ1-2
v_call: TRBV30
d_call: -
clone_size: many
cdr3_nt: TGTGCCTGGAGTGTGGAAGCTAACTATGGCTACACCTTC
cdr3_aa: CAWSVEANYGYTF

j_call: TRBJ2-7
v_call: TRBV10-1
d_call: -
clone_size: few
cdr3_nt: TGCGCCAGCAGTGCTGACGGGGAGTCCTACGAGCAGTACTTC
cdr3_aa: CASSADGESYEQYF

j_call: TRBJ1-1
v_call: TRBV19
d_call: TRBD1
clone_size: -
cdr3_nt: TGTGCCAGTAGATGGGACAGGATGAACACTGAAGCTTTCTTT
cdr3_aa: CASRWDRMNTEAFF

j_call: TRBJ2-5
v_call: TRBV20-1
d_call: -
clone_size: many
cdr3_nt: TGCAGTGCCACCCCCCTGAGCGGACTGCCTGAGACCCAGTACTTC
cdr3_aa: CSATPLSGLPETQYF

j_call: TRBJ1-2
v_call: TRBV12-3/TRBV12-4
d_call: -
clone_size: -
cdr3_nt: TGTGCCAGCAGTTTATTCCTGGGCGGAAGATATGGCTACACCTTC
cdr3_aa: CASSLFLGGRYGYTF

j_call: TRBJ2-3
v_call: TRBV25-1
d_call: -
clone_size: -
cdr3_nt: TGTGCCAGCAGTGAGGGGACAGATACGCAGTATTTT
cdr3_aa: CASSEGTDTQYF

j_call: TRBJ1-1
v_call: TRBV6-5
d_call: -
clone_size: -
cdr3_nt: TGTGCCAGCAGACCTCTTCTAATCCTGGCCACTGAAGCTTTCTTT
cdr3_aa: CASRPLLILATEAFF

j_call: TRBJ2-5
v_call: TRBV27
d_call: TRBD2
clone_size: few
cdr3_nt: TGTGCCAGCAGTCGTCTGACTAGCGGACCGCAAGAGACCCAGTACTTC
cdr3_aa: CASSRLTSGPQETQYF

j_call: TRBJ2-3
v_call: TRBV7-2
d_call: -
clone_size: few
cdr3_nt: TGTGCCAGCAGCCCCGCGGGTTGGCAGGGGGGGAATACGCAGTATTTT
cdr3_aa: CASSPAGWQGGNTQYF